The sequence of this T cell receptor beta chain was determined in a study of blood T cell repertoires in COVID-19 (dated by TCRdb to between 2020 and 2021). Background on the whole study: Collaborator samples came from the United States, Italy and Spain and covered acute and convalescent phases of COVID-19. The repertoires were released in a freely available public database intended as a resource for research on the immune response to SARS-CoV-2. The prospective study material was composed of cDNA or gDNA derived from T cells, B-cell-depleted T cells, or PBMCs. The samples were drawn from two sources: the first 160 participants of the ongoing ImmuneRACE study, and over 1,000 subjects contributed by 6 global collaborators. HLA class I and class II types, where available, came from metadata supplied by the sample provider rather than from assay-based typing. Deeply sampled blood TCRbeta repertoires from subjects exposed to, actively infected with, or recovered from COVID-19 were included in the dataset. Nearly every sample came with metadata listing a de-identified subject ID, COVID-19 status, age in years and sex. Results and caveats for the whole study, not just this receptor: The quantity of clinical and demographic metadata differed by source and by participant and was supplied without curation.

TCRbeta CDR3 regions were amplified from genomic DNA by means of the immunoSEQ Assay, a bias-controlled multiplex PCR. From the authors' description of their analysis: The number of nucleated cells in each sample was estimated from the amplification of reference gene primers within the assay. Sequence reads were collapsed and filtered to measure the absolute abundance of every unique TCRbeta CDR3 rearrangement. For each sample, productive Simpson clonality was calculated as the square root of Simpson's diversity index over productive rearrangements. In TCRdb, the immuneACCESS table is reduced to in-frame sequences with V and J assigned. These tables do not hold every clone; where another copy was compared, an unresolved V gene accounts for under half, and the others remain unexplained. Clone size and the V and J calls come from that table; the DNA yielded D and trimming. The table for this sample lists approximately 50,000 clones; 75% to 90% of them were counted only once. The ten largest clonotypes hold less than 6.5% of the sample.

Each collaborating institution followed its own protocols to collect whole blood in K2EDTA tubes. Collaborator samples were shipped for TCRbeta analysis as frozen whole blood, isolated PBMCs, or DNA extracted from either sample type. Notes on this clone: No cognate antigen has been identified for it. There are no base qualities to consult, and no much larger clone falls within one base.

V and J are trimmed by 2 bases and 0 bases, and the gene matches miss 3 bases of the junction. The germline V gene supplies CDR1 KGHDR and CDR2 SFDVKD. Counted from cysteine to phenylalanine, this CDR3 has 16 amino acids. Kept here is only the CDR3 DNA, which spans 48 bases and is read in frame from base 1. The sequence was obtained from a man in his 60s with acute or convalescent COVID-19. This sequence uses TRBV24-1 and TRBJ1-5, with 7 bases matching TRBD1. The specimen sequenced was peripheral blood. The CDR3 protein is CATSDSRGDSNQPQHF. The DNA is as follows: TGTGCCACCAGTGATTCCAGGGGGGATAGCAATCAGCCCCAGCATTTT.